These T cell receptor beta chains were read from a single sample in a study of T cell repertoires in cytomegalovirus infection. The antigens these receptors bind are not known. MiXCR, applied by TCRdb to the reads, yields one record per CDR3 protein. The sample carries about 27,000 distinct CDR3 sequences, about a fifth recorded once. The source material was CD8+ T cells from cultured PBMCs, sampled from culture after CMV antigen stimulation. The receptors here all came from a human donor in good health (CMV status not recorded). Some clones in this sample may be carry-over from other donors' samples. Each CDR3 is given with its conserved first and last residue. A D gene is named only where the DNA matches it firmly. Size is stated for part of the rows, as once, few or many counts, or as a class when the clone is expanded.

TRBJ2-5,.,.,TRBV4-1,TGCGCCAGCAGCGGACCTACCAAAGAGACCCAGTACTTC,CASSGPTKETQYF
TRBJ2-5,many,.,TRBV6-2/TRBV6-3,TGTGCCAGCAGTTCCCTAGAGACAGTAGTTGAGACCCAGTACTTC,CASSSLETVVETQYF
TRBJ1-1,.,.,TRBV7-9,TGTGCCAGCAGCTTAGGTAGGGGCAGGGCCACTGAAGCTTTCTTT,CASSLGRGRATEAFF
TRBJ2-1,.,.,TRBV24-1,TGTGCCACCAGTCGGAGAGGAGCGGGTTCCTACAATGAGCAGTTCTTC,CATSRRGAGSYNEQFF
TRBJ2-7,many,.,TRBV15,TGTGCCACCAGCAGCCGGGACACTTCCTACGAGCAGTACTTC,CATSSRDTSYEQYF
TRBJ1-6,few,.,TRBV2,TGTGCCAGCAGTGAAGAGGGTCGCTCCTATAATTCACCCCTCCACTTT,CASSEEGRSYNSPLHF
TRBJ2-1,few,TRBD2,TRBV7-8,TGTGCCAGCAGCTTAGTTAGGGTGGGACTAAACTCCTACAATGAGCAGTTCTTC,CASSLVRVGLNSYNEQFF
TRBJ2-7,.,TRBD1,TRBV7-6,TGTGCCAGCAGCTCCCGGGACAGGGTTTTCTACGAGCAGTACTTC,CASSSRDRVFYEQYF
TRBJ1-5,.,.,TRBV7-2,TGTGCCAGCAGCTTATCACCCAGGGAGGATAGCAATCAGCCCCAGCATTTT,CASSLSPREDSNQPQHF
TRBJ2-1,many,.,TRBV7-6,TGTGCCAGCAGCTCCCGACAGGAGTGGGATGAGCAGTTCTTC,CASSSRQEWDEQFF
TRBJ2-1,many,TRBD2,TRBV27,TGTGCCAGCAGTGCCGGGACTAGCGGATACAATGAGCAGTTCTTC,CASSAGTSGYNEQFF
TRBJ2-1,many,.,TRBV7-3,TGTGCCAGCAGCTTAGAGCGGGTGGGTACCTACAATGAGCAGTTCTTC,CASSLERVGTYNEQFF
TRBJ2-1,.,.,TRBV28,TGTGCCAGCAGCCTGGGAGGATCCGATGAGCAGTTCTTC,CASSLGGSDEQFF
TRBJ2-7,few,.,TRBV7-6,TGTGCCAGCAGCTTAGCTCTTACTGGATACGAGCAGTACTTC,CASSLALTGYEQYF
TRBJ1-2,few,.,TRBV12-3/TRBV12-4,TGTGCCAGCAGTCAGGGACCGGGCTATGGCTACACCTTC,CASSQGPGYGYTF
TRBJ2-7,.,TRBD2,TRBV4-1,TGCGCCAGCAGCCAAGGGACTAGCGCTTACTACGAGCAGTACTTC,CASSQGTSAYYEQYF
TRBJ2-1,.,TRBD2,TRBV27,TGTGCCAGCAGCACGGGGGGAAACAATGAGCAGTTCTTC,CASSTGGNNEQFF
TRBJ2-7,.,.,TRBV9,TGTGCCAGCAGCGTAGGGGCAGGGGAAGATGACGAGCAGTACTTC,CASSVGAGEDDEQYF
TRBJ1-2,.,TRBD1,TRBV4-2,TGTGCCAGCAGCCATGCCGGGACAGAAATTCACTATGGCTACACCTTC,CASSHAGTEIHYGYTF
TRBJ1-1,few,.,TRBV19,TGTGCCAGTAGTATAGATCTTTGGAGGAAAGCTTTCTTT,CASSIDLWRKAFF
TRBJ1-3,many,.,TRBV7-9,TGTGCCAGCAGCCCTGGTGGACTGCGCTCTGGAAACACCATATATTTT,CASSPGGLRSGNTIYF
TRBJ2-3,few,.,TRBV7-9,TGTGCCAGCAGCTCGCCGTTGGGGTTGGCAGATACGCAGTATTTT,CASSSPLGLADTQYF
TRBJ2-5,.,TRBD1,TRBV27,TGTGCCAGCAGTTCCAGGGGGCGCACAGAGACCCAGTACTTC,CASSSRGRTETQYF
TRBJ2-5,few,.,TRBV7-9,TGTGCCAGCAGCACCCCACGGACATGGGAGACCCAGTACTTC,CASSTPRTWETQYF
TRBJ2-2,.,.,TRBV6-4,TGTGCCAGCAGTGACTCGATTATTTCAGGGAAGAACACCGGGGAGCTGTTTTTT,CASSDSIISGKNTGELFF
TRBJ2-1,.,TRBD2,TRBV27,TGTGCCAGCAGCCAGCGGGGGGGATCCTACAATGAGCAGTTCTTC,CASSQRGGSYNEQFF
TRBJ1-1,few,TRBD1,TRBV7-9,TGTGCCAGCAGCAGATACAGGGGGATAAACGCTGAAGCTTTCTTT,CASSRYRGINAEAFF
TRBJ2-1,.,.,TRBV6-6,TGTGCCAGCAGTGTTACTTACAATGAGCAGTTCTTC,CASSVTYNEQFF
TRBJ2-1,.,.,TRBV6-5,TGTGCCACCGGGAAAGGGGACCCGGCTTACAATGAGCAGTTCTTC,CATGKGDPAYNEQFF
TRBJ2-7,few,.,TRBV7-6,TGTGCCAGCAGCTTAATAGAGCTGGACGAGCAGTACTTC,CASSLIELDEQYF
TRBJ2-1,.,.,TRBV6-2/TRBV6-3,TGTGCCAGCAGCCTTTGGGGGGCTACCGATGAGCAGTTCTTC,CASSLWGATDEQFF
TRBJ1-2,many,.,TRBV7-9,TGTGCCAGCAGCCCCACGGACACTCCAGACCTATATGGCTACACCTTC,CASSPTDTPDLYGYTF
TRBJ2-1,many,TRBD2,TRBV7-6,TGTGCCAGCAGAGGACTAGCGGGGAGGGGGAATGAGCAGTTCTTC,CASRGLAGRGNEQFF
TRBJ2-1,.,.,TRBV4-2,TGTGCCAGCAGCCAAGGCAGGGCCTCCAATGAGCAGTTCTTC,CASSQGRASNEQFF
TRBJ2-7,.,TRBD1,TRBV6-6,TGTGCCAGCAGTAGCACGCCGGGACAGGGAGTTGACGAGCAGTACTTC,CASSSTPGQGVDEQYF
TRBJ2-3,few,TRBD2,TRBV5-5,TGTGCCAGCAGCCCTCCTAGCGGGAGGGACACAGATACGCAGTATTTT,CASSPPSGRDTDTQYF
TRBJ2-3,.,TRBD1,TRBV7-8,TGTGCCAGCAGCCCTCGACAGGGGGGCACAGATACGCAGTATTTT,CASSPRQGGTDTQYF
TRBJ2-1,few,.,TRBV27,TGTGCCAGCAGTCAAAGGGAGGTAGCAGCTTACAATGAGCAGTTCTTC,CASSQREVAAYNEQFF
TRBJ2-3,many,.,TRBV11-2,TGTGCCAGCAGCTTGGGTACCTCCACAGATACGCAGTATTTT,CASSLGTSTDTQYF
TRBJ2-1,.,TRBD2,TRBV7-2,TGTGCCAGCAGCTCGCTAGCGGGGGGGCCTAGAGAGCAGTTCTTC,CASSSLAGGPREQFF
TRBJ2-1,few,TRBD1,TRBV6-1,TGTGCCACCGGACAGGGAGGATACAATGAGCAGTTCTTC,CATGQGGYNEQFF